This TCR beta chain was recovered during a study of cytomegalovirus exposure and HLA in healthy donors. Germline trimming cut 2 bases from V and 8 bases from J; bases unmatched to any gene: 6. The CDR3 extends over 15 amino acids. Germline V gene sequence: CDR1 MGHRA, CDR2 YSYEKL. Repertoires were generated with immunoSEQ multiplex PCR, while TCRdb's copy carries only in-frame clones and drops some. The data hold approximately 280,000 clones, with approximately 83% observed a single time. Overall study findings and caveats: Reported performance of the classifier showed diagnosis of cytomegalovirus status with high specificity and sensitivity. Within the 120 or so validation repertoires, first-cohort TCR clusters tended to co-occur, according to a later analysis. Altogether, 164 TCR beta chains were recorded as cytomegalovirus-associated.

Turning to this clone: Its antigen is unknown.

Source material: PBMCs. This TCR was recovered from a woman aged 18 to 35 in good health and CMV-seronegative. The chain links TRBV4-1 to TRBJ1-4; 9 nucleotides line up with TRBD1. In DNA, the CDR3 is TGCGCCAGCAGCCAAAGACAGGGGGAAAACGAAAAACTGTTTTTT. It codes for CASSQRQGENEKLFF.